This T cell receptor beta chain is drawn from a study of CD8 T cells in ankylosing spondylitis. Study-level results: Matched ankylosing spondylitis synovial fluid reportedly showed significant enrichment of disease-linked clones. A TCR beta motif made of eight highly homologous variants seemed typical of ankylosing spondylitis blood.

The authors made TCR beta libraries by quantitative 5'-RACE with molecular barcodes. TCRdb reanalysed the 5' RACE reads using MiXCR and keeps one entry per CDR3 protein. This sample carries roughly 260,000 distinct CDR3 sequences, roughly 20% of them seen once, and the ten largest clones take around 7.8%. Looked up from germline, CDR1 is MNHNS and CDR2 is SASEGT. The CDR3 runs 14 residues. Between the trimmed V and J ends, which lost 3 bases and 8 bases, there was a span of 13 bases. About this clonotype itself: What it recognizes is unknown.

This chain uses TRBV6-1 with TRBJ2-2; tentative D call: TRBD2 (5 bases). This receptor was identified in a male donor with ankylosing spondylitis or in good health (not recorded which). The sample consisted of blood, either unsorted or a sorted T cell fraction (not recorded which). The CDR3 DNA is TGTGCCAGCAGTGAGCGGGCAGATGGTGGGGAGCTGTTTTTT. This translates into CASSERADGGELFF.